One sample yielded the 22 T cell receptor beta chains listed below, sequenced in a study of shared T cell receptors in the human thymus. Assay: immunoSEQ multiplex PCR; the TCRdb copy retains only in-frame clones and omits some. Of hundreds of thousands of clones in the sample, approximately 89% were seen once. This same sample was also taken into another study, of human thymus T cells.

The sequenced sample consisted of thymocytes. These receptors all stem from a boy in the first two years of life with a congenital heart defect.

This chain uses TRBV6-6 with TRBJ2-7; 8 nucleotides align to TRBD1. V lost 5 bases to trimming and J lost 5 bases; unmatched junction nucleotides: 8. The CDR3 runs to 14 residues. CDR1 and CDR2 (germline): MNHNY, SVGAGI (reference sequence). CDR3: CASSTWTGLDEQYF. CDR3 nucleotides: TGTGCCAGCAGTACCTGGACAGGGCTGGACGAGCAGTACTTC.

The V call is TRBV2, the J call TRBJ1-4; 11 bases are a match to TRBD1. V trimming: 6 bases; J trimming: 7 bases; junction bases outside the gene matches: 4. CDR1 and CDR2 (germline): SNHLY, FYNNEI. The CDR3 is made up of 14 amino acids. The chain's CDR3 is CASSGQGAFEKLFF. The CDR3 region has the DNA TGTGCCAGCAGCGGACAGGGGGCTTTTGAAAAACTGTTTTTT.

The V and J genes are TRBV7-2 and TRBJ2-1; D gene uncertain. The CDR3 contains 13 residues. V lost 1 base to trimming and J lost 4 bases, with 5 bases between them. Germline V gene data show CDR1 as SGHTA and CDR2 as FQGNSA. CDR3 residues: CASSLDSYNEQFF. In DNA form, the CDR3 reads TGTGCCAGCAGCTTAGATTCTTACAATGAGCAGTTCTTC.

The chain joins TRBV28 to TRBJ1-1, with D possibly being TRBD1 (6 bases). V lost 6 bases and J 3 bases, leaving 14 bases between the germline ends. CDR3 length: 14 amino acids. CDR1 and CDR2 from the germline V gene are MDHEN and SYDVKM. The CDR3 DNA reads TGTGCCAGCAGCCCGGGGGGCCCAGACACTGAAGCTTTCTTT. This gives the protein CASSPGGPDTEAFF.

The rearrangement links TRBV6-5 to TRBJ2-7, with TRBD2 matching 15 bases. This CDR3 comprises 15 residues. After removal of 6 bases from V and 4 bases from J, the junction contained 4 bases not matched to a gene. Germline CDR1 reads MNHEY; CDR2 reads SVGAGI. The CDR3, as DNA: TGTGCCAGCAGCCTCGGACTAGCGGGGGGGTACGAGCAGTACTTC. Translated: CASSLGLAGGYEQYF.

The CDR3 sequence is CASSHLARGDGETQYF. The CDR3 nucleotides read TGTGCCAGCTCCCATCTCGCCCGGGGGGACGGGGAGACCCAGTACTTC. The chain recombines TRBV25-1 with TRBJ2-5; TRBD2 agrees at 7 bases. The germline V gene encodes CDR1 MGHDK and CDR2 SYGVNS. The CDR3 runs to 16 residues. The trim removed 8 bases at V and 5 bases at J, leaving 17 bases unmatched.

The chain links TRBV5-1 to TRBJ2-1; the match to TRBD2 covers 11 bases. The CDR3 loop spans 18 amino acids. The ends lost 4 bases at V and 5 bases at J; junction bases unmatched: 14. Germline CDR1 SGHRS, CDR2 YFSETQ. CDR3 residues: CASSPGTSGRLGHNEQFF. CDR3 DNA: TGCGCCAGCAGCCCGGGGACTAGCGGTCGCCTCGGGCACAATGAGCAGTTCTTC.

The V call is TRBV14, the J call TRBJ1-1, with a possible D match to TRBD1 (6 bases). Per germline, CDR1 SGHDN and CDR2 FVKESK. Trimming cost V 6 bases and J 4 bases, with 15 bases left between them. The CDR3 sequence is 14 residues long. The CDR3 region has the DNA TGTGCCAGCAGGGCTACAGGGTTGAGCACTGAAGCTTTCTTT. Residues: CASRATGLSTEAFF.

The chain carries TRBV2 and TRBJ2-3, with 8 nucleotides matching TRBD2. CDR1 is SNHLY and CDR2 is FYNNEI in the germline V gene. V trimming: 7 bases; J trimming: 5 bases; junction bases outside the gene matches: 8. CDR3 length: 14 residues. As DNA, the CDR3 is TGTGCCAGCACCATCGGGGGGGTAGGAGATACGCAGTATTTT. Translating gives CASTIGGVGDTQYF.

The chain is built from TRBV5-1 and TRBJ1-1; a possible D gene is TRBD1 (6 bases). The CDR3 covers 14 residues. V gave up 0 bases and J gave up 7 bases, with 13 bases separating them. The germline V gene encodes CDR1 SGHRS and CDR2 YFSETQ. The CDR3 loop reads CASSLGHPGDEAFF. In DNA, the CDR3 is TGCGCCAGCAGCTTGGGCCATCCAGGGGATGAAGCTTTCTTT. The variable domain in full, completed from reference TRBV5-1 and TRBJ1-1, reads KAGVTQTPRYLIKTRGQQVTLSCSPISGHRSVSWYQQTPGQGLQFLFEYFSETQRNKGNFPGRFSGRQFSNSRSEMNVSTLELGDSALYLCASSLGHPGDEAFFGQGTRLTVV.

The genes are TRBV30 and TRBJ2-3, with no clear D. The CDR3 has 12 amino acids. Per germline, CDR1 GTSNPN and CDR2 SVGIG (reference sequence). Trimming left V 5 bases short and J 2 bases short, with 8 bases between. The CDR3: CAWDKFTDTQYF. In DNA, the CDR3 is TGTGCCTGGGACAAGTTCACAGATACGCAGTATTTT.

This chain joins TRBV27 and TRBJ2-1, with 8 bases identical to TRBD2. CDR3 length: 14 amino acids. V lost 6 bases to trimming and J lost 3 bases; unmatched junction nucleotides: 4. The germline gives CDR1 MNHEY, CDR2 SMNVEV (reference sequence). CDR3 coding DNA: TGTGCCAGCAGCTCTAGCGGGCGCTACAATGAGCAGTTCTTC. Translation gives CASSSSGRYNEQFF.

The V and J genes are TRBV6-5 and TRBJ2-7, with D maybe TRBD2 (6 bases). CDR1 MNHEY and CDR2 SVGAGI come from the germline V gene. With 8 bases removed from V and 2 bases from J, the gap between germline ends came to 13 bases. This CDR3 is built from 13 residues. The CDR3 spells CASGGTLTYEQYF. As DNA, the CDR3 is TGTGCCAGCGGGGGGACTTTAACCTACGAGCAGTACTTC.

V is TRBV23-1 and J is TRBJ2-7; TRBD1 matches at 7 bases. TRBV23-1 is treated as an ORF (open reading frame) with a function not yet certain. CDR3 size: 16 residues. V gave up 11 bases and J gave up 4 bases; unmatched junction bases: 20. In nucleotides, the CDR3 is TGCGCCGGAACAAGGGTACAGGGGTTTTTAGTTTACGAGCAGTACTTC. Translating it yields CAGTRVQGFLVYEQYF.

The chain links TRBV7-9 to TRBJ2-7; 7 nucleotides match TRBD2. The CDR3 covers 15 residues. Germline V gives CDR1 SEHNR, CDR2 FQNEAQ (reference sequence). Trimming took 2 bases from V and 2 from J; bases not matched to a gene: 6. This chain's CDR3 is CASSLSASGAYEQYF. CDR3 in DNA: TGTGCCAGCAGCTTATCTGCTAGCGGCGCCTACGAGCAGTACTTC.

The J gene is TRBJ2-7, the V gene TRBV10-2; TRBD2 is a possible D gene (5 bases). This CDR3 has 18 amino acids. With 5 bases removed from V and 2 bases from J, the gap between germline ends came to 25 bases. Germline CDR1 reads WSHSY; CDR2 reads SAAADI. For the CDR3, the DNA is TGCGCCAGCAGTCCCTTGGTCGAGGGAGAGACGGTCCCCTACGAGCAGTACTTC. It encodes CASSPLVEGETVPYEQYF.

The chain recombines TRBV19 with TRBJ1-5; 9 nucleotides line up with TRBD1. Trimming took 2 bases from V and 5 from J; bases not matched to a gene: 4. The CDR3 spans 15 residues. Germline CDR1 LNHDA, CDR2 SQIVND (reference sequence). CDR3 loop: CASSIRGQGYQPQHF. The CDR3 coding sequence is TGTGCCAGTAGTATAAGGGGACAGGGTTATCAGCCCCAGCATTTT.

V is TRBV9 and J is TRBJ2-2, with 8 bases fitting TRBD2. The CDR3 consists of 19 residues. V was pared by 3 bases and J by 3 bases, with 16 bases of the junction left unmatched. Germline V gene data show CDR1 as SGDLS and CDR2 as YYNGEE. DNA of the CDR3: TGTGCCAGCAGCGACGACCCCCGGAGGGAGCGGGGGCACACCGGGGAGCTGTTTTTT. Translating it yields CASSDDPRRERGHTGELFF.

This clone was detected only a few times. V and J are TRBV7-6 and TRBJ2-5; 15 bases match TRBD2. In germline, CDR1 is SGHVS, CDR2 FNYEAQ. V shed 5 bases, J shed 4 bases, and the junction held 5 bases outside the gene matches. This CDR3 is built from 16 residues. CDR3 loop: CASSRTSGGAGETQYF. DNA for the CDR3: TGTGCCAGCAGCCGGACTAGCGGGGGGGCGGGAGAGACCCAGTACTTC.

The chain links TRBV2 to TRBJ2-2, with D possibly matching TRBD1 (5 bases). This CDR3 contains 15 residues. Germline lookup yields CDR1 SNHLY and CDR2 FYNNEI. Trimming removed 4 bases at V and 2 bases at J, with 11 bases between. The CDR3 spells CASSGWGSNTGELFF. In nucleotides, the CDR3 is TGTGCCAGCAGTGGTTGGGGCTCAAACACCGGGGAGCTGTTTTTT.

V is TRBV19 and J is TRBJ2-2; D is possibly TRBD2 (5 bases). Trimming took 3 bases from V and 7 from J, leaving 15 bases between them. The CDR3 length is 15 residues. CDR1 is LNHDA and CDR2 is SQIVND in the germline V gene (reference sequence). Here the CDR3 DNA reads TGTGCCAGTAGTATTCAAGAGCGGAGGCACGGGGAGCTGTTTTTT. It is translated as CASSIQERRHGELFF.

This clone was detected a few times. The chain recombines TRBV21-1 with TRBJ2-1; the table's D call, TRBD2, was not checked against the DNA. TRBV21-1 represents a pseudogene. This CDR3 is 13 amino acids long. The CDR3 region has the DNA TGTGCCAGCAGCAATAGGGGGGGCAATGAGCAGTTCTTC. Amino acids: CASSNRGGNEQFF.